This T cell receptor beta chain was found in a study of cytotoxic CD8 clonotypes in ibrutinib-treated CLL. As for the study in general: Sample averages reached 255,043 productive templates and 80,000 to 100,000 productive rearrangements.

J gave up 3 bases and V 7 bases, and 9 bases lay outside the gene matches. CDR1 and CDR2 from the germline V gene are LNHNV and YYDKDF (reference sequence). The CDR3 spans 15 residues. General study findings and limits: Treatment saw public clonotypes, which were uncommon, either contract or stay stable. Samples were collected at differing times from sustained-remission and progressing patients. The study found clonality rose at ibrutinib response, then fell toward baseline at progression.

Remarks on this clone: Its antigen is unidentified.

The data were produced by immunoSEQ multiplex PCR, yet TCRdb's version contains in-frame clones alone and is incomplete. The sample carries about 17,000 clones, approximately 82% recorded once. This sequence joins TRBV15 and TRBJ2-1; TRBD2 agrees at 7 bases. The TCR comes from a human donor with chronic lymphocytic leukemia. Sequenced material: PBMCs, taken before ibrutinib treatment. For the CDR3, the DNA is TGTGCCACCAACCCGGGACTACCTGGCTACAATGAGCAGTTCTTC. This encodes CATNPGLPGYNEQFF.